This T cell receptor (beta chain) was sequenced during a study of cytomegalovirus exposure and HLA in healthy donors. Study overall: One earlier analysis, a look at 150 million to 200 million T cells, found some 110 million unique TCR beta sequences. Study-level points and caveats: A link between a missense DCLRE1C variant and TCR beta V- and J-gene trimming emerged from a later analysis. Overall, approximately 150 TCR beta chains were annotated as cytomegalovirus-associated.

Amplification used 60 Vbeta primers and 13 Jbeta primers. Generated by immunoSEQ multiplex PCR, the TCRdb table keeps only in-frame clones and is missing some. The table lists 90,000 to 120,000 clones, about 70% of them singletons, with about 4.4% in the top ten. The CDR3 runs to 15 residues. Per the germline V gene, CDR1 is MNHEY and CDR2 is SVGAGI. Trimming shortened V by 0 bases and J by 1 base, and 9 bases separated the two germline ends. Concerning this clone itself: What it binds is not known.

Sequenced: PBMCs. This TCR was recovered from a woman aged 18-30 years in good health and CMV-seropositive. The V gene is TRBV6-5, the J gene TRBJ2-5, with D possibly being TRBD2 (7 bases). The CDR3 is CASSYSGGLQETQYF. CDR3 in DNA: TGTGCCAGCAGTTACTCGGGGGGGCTCCAAGAGACCCAGTACTTC.